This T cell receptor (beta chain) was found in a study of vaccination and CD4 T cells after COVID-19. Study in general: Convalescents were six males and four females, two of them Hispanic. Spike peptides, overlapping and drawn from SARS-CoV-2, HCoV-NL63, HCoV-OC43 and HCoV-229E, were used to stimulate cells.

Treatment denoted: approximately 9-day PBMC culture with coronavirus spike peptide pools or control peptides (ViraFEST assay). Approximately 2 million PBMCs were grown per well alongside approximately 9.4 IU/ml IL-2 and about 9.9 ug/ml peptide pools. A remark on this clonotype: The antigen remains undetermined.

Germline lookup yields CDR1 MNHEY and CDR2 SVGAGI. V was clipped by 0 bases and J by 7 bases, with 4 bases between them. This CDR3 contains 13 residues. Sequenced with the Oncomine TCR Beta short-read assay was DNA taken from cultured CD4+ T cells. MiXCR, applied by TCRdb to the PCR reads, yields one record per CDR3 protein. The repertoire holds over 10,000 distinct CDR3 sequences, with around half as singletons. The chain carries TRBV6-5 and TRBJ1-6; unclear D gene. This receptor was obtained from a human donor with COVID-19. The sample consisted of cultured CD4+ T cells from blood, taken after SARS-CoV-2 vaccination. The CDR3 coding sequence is TGTGCCAGCAGTTACTCGGAGAATTCACCCCTCCACTTT. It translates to CASSYSENSPLHF.